This T cell receptor (beta chain) is from a study of shared clonotypes between healthy human individuals. On the study more broadly: In total, the donors were a couple of women and a few men aged 18 to 49.

On this clone itself: Its antigen is still unknown.

Unmatched junction bases numbered 4, after V lost 3 bases and J lost 4 bases. The CDR3 spans 13 residues. The germline CDR1 and CDR2 sequences are SGHRS and YFSETQ. Every subset's genomic DNA went evenly onto several immunoSEQ plates. The method was immunoSEQ multiplex PCR; TCRdb's version includes in-frame clones alone and lacks a portion of them. This table has 530,000 or so clones, about 79% appearing once. Those who donated were healthy HIV-negative adults, with no recent acute infections or vaccinations reported. Whole-study findings and limits: It was anticipated that sequencing depth would influence how many clonotypes donors shared.

The chain couples TRBV5-1 to TRBJ2-7, with 7 bases matching TRBD1. This TCR derives from a woman between 35 and 50 years old in good health. Some clones in this sample may be carry-over from other donors' samples. Sequences were obtained from PBMCs. CDR3 amino acids: CASSSQQGYEQYF. The CDR3 region has the DNA TGCGCCAGCAGCTCCCAACAGGGGTACGAGCAGTACTTC. Full variable domain (rest looked up from reference TRBV5-1 and TRBJ2-7): KAGVTQTPRYLIKTRGQQVTLSCSPISGHRSVSWYQQTPGQGLQFLFEYFSETQRNKGNFPGRFSGRQFSNSRSEMNVSTLELGDSALYLCASSSQQGYEQYFGPGTRLTVT.